The rows below give T cell receptor beta chains drawn from one sample of a study of vaccination effects on CD4 cells after COVID-19. These receptors have no identified antigens. The method was immunoSEQ multiplex PCR; TCRdb's version includes in-frame clones alone and lacks a portion of them. This table holds tens of thousands of clones, about 80% found once. The sample was CD4+ T cells from PBMCs cultured with HCoV-OC43 spike peptides, taken after COVID-19 vaccination. These TCRs come from a human donor who received a COVID-19 vaccine. Each CDR3 is given with its conserved first and last residue. A D gene is named only where the DNA matches it firmly. Only some rows state a clone size, as once, few, many or a class for expanded clones.

>TRBJ1-4|few|TRBD1|TRBV6-2/TRBV6-3
TGTGCCAGCAGTTACGTCGTGACAGGGGGGAATGAAAAACTGTTTTTT
CASSYVVTGGNEKLFF
>TRBJ1-3|few|.|TRBV4-1
TGCGCCAGCAGCCCCGGGGGAGCTGGAAACACCATATATTTT
CASSPGGAGNTIYF
>TRBJ2-5|.|.|TRBV7-3
TGTGCCAGCAGCTCCCGGGCGGGGGCCCAAGAGACCCAGTACTTC
CASSSRAGAQETQYF
>TRBJ2-5|.|.|TRBV10-1
TGCGCCAGCAGTGAGGGACGAGGGGCAACTCAAGAGACCCAGTACTTC
CASSEGRGATQETQYF
>TRBJ2-5|.|.|TRBV6-2/TRBV6-3
TGTGCCAGCAGTAACAACCAAGAGACCCAGTACTTC
CASSNNQETQYF
>TRBJ2-5|once|TRBD1|TRBV4-1
TGCGCCAGCAGCCAGACAGGGGAGACCCAGTACTTC
CASSQTGETQYF
>TRBJ2-3|.|.|TRBV4-2
TGTGCCAGCAGCCAAGGGGACGCAGATACGCAGTATTTT
CASSQGDADTQYF
>TRBJ1-5|few|TRBD1|TRBV4-3
TGCGCCAGCAGCCAAACTTTGTTTGGACAGGGTGTTCGACAGCCCCAGCATTTT
CASSQTLFGQGVRQPQHF
>TRBJ1-3|.|.|TRBV10-1
TGCGCCAGCGGGAGCTCTGGAAACACCATATATTTT
CASGSSGNTIYF
>TRBJ2-1|.|.|TRBV2
TGTGCCAGCAGTGAAGGGGGGCCGGTTTCCAATGAGCAGTTCTTC
CASSEGGPVSNEQFF
>TRBJ2-2|.|.|TRBV5-1
TGCGCCAGCAGCTTGGGGGGGAATATGAACACCGGGGAGCTGTTTTTT
CASSLGGNMNTGELFF
>TRBJ2-5|few|.|TRBV5-5
TGTGCCAGCAGCTCGGATCCCGGGGGACGGGAGACCCAGTACTTC
CASSSDPGGRETQYF
>TRBJ2-3|.|.|TRBV5-1
TGCGCCAGCAGCTCACTGATCACAGATACGCAGTATTTT
CASSSLITDTQYF
>TRBJ1-1|.|.|TRBV7-2
TGTGCCAGCAGCTTAGTAGCGCGGGGCCCGGGAGCTTTCTTT
CASSLVARGPGAFF
>TRBJ2-3|.|TRBD2|TRBV5-1
TGCGCCAGCAGCTTGGCAACTAGCGGGGGGGCCTCACATACGCAGTATTTT
CASSLATSGGASHTQYF
>TRBJ2-3|.|.|TRBV5-1
TGCGCCAGCAGCTATGCTCATACTGACACAGATACGCAGTATTTT
CASSYAHTDTDTQYF
>TRBJ1-2|.|.|TRBV4-1
TGCGCCAGCAGCCAAGATACCGGCGGCAGACCGAGTGGCTACACCTTC
CASSQDTGGRPSGYTF
>TRBJ1-1|.|TRBD1|TRBV6-5
TGTGCCAGCAGAAACCTCCAGGGGGGCACTGAAGCTTTCTTT
CASRNLQGGTEAFF
>TRBJ1-2|.|.|TRBV3-1/TRBV3-2
TGTGCCAGCAGCCAAGATCAGACCGGGCAGACCTTC
CASSQDQTGQTF
>TRBJ2-2|.|.|TRBV9
TGTGCCAGCAGCGTAGAAGCCGGGGGAGGGAACACCGGGGAGCTGTTTTTT
CASSVEAGGGNTGELFF
>TRBJ1-6|.|.|TRBV7-9
TGTGCCAGCAGCCTCGGGGGGGCGAGCTCCTATAATTCACCCCTCCACTTT
CASSLGGASSYNSPLHF
>TRBJ1-2|.|TRBD1|TRBV15
TGTGCCACCAGCAGAGGCACCGGACAGGGGGCAGGAGGTAACTATGGCTACACCTTC
CATSRGTGQGAGGNYGYTF
>TRBJ1-4|.|.|TRBV7-9
TGTGCCAGCAGCTCGGGGACGGTTGCAACTAATGAAAAACTGTTTTTT
CASSSGTVATNEKLFF
>TRBJ1-1|.|TRBD1|TRBV5-5
TGTGCCAGCAGCCGTACTTTAACAGGGGATGCTGAAGCTTTCTTT
CASSRTLTGDAEAFF
>TRBJ2-3|.|.|TRBV18
TGTGCCAGCTCACCACCGAACAGGGCCACAGATACGCAGTATTTT
CASSPPNRATDTQYF
>TRBJ1-1|few|.|TRBV18
TGTGCCAGCTCACCAGGGTTGAACACTGAAGCTTTCTTT
CASSPGLNTEAFF
>TRBJ1-3|few|TRBD1|TRBV27
TGTGCCAGCAGGGACAGGGTATTCTCTGGAAACACCATATATTTT
CASRDRVFSGNTIYF
>TRBJ1-4|few|.|TRBV24-1
TGTGCCACCTCCCCTGGAGGGGCGCAGGATGAAAAACTGTTTTTT
CATSPGGAQDEKLFF
>TRBJ1-3|.|.|TRBV3-1/TRBV3-2
TGTGCCAGCAGCTCGCGACGGTTCTCTGGAAACACCATATATTTT
CASSSRRFSGNTIYF
>TRBJ2-1|few|.|TRBV6-2/TRBV6-3
TGTGCCAGCAGTGGACTCTCTAATGAGCAGTTCTTC
CASSGLSNEQFF
>TRBJ2-2|.|.|TRBV28
TGTGCCAGCAGTTTACGTGGGGCGAACACCGGGGAGCTGTTTTTT
CASSLRGANTGELFF
>TRBJ2-3|once|.|TRBV6-5
TGTGCCAGCAAACAAACCTCGGGGACAGATACGCAGTATTTT
CASKQTSGTDTQYF
>TRBJ1-2|.|TRBD1|TRBV19
TGTGCCAGTAGTCCTGGGACAGAGAGCAACAACTATGGCTACACCTTC
CASSPGTESNNYGYTF
>TRBJ1-5|.|.|TRBV3-1/TRBV3-2
TGTGCCAGCAGCCACACCAGGGTTTCGAAGGGCAATCAGCCCCAGCATTTT
CASSHTRVSKGNQPQHF
>TRBJ1-4|.|.|TRBV27
TGTGCCAGCAAGGACTTCTTAAATGAAAAACTGTTTTTT
CASKDFLNEKLFF
>TRBJ1-3|few|.|TRBV2
TGTGCCAGCAGTGAACGGAGAACAGCACCATCCTCTGGAAACACCATATATTTT
CASSERRTAPSSGNTIYF
>TRBJ2-2|.|.|TRBV4-2
TGTGCCAGCAGCCAAGAAGTCGGGGAGCTGTTTTTT
CASSQEVGELFF
>TRBJ1-5|.|TRBD1|TRBV12-5
TGTGCTAGTAGAGGACAGGGCAAGATACAGCCCCAGCATTTT
CASRGQGKIQPQHF
>TRBJ1-3|.|.|TRBV5-1
TGCGCCAGCAGCTTAGCGGGTTCTGGAAACACCATATATTTT
CASSLAGSGNTIYF
>TRBJ2-1|.|TRBD1|TRBV7-8
TGTGCCAGCACTCGGGACAGGCGTTTGAATGAGCAGTTCTTC
CASTRDRRLNEQFF
>TRBJ2-3|.|.|TRBV6-2/TRBV6-3
TGTGCCAGCAGTTACTCGTCGCGCACAGATACGCAGTATTTT
CASSYSSRTDTQYF
>TRBJ1-2|.|.|TRBV6-1
TGTGCCAGCAGTGAGGACGGCTACTATGGCTACACCTTC
CASSEDGYYGYTF
>TRBJ1-4|.|.|TRBV15
TGTGCCACCAGCAGAGACTTAGGTGAAAAACTGTTTTTT
CATSRDLGEKLFF
>TRBJ2-5|once|TRBD2|TRBV25-1
TGTGCCAGCAGCCCCCTAGCGGGGGGACAAGAGACCCAGTACTTC
CASSPLAGGQETQYF
>TRBJ1-1|.|.|TRBV5-1
TGCGCCAGCAGCAAGCTTGGGGGGACCACTGAAGCTTTCTTT
CASSKLGGTTEAFF
>TRBJ2-1|once|.|TRBV9
TGTGCCAGCAGCGTAGTAGGGGGGGCCTACAATGAGCAGTTCTTC
CASSVVGGAYNEQFF
>TRBJ1-3|.|.|TRBV6-5
TGTGCCCACCTCCCGGGCCTTCTCTCTGGAAACACCATATATTTT
CAHLPGLLSGNTIYF
>TRBJ1-1|.|.|TRBV7-3
TGTGCCAGCAGTTCCGGGGCGGGCACTGAAGCTTTCTTT
CASSSGAGTEAFF
>TRBJ1-6|.|TRBD1|TRBV19
TGTGCCAGTAGTGTTTCGCGGTCTGGGACAGGGGGATTCTCCTATAATTCACCCCTCCACTTT
CASSVSRSGTGGFSYNSPLHF
>TRBJ2-1|.|.|TRBV18
TGTGCCAGCTCACCAACGGCTAGCTCTTACAATGAGCAGTTCTTC
CASSPTASSYNEQFF